This T cell receptor (beta chain) was sequenced in a study of CD8+ T cells in alopecia areata. For the study at large: Among treated patients, oral tofacitinib was administered at 5 to 10 mg twice daily. Tofacitinib ran 6 to 18 months, followed by 6 months off drug.

About this clone itself: Its antigen is as yet unknown.

Documented treatment: oral pan-JAK inhibitor, 5-10 mg twice daily. Study findings and constraints: Many expanded lesional clones remained in scalp and blood on tofacitinib. Among the cells sequenced in scalp samples are also the resident alphabeta T cells of normal skin.

CDR3 length equals 13 residues. The germline V gene encodes CDR1 SNHLY and CDR2 FYNNEI. With 4 bases removed from V and 2 bases from J, the gap between germline ends came to 7 bases. The authors extracted RNA and reverse transcribed it into cDNA as the sequencing template. Profiling relied on immunoSEQ multiplex PCR, and the TCRdb table lists in-frame clones only, not all of them. Here the sample spans roughly 190,000 clones, approximately 67% being singletons. The input for sequencing was CD4+ T cells sorted from blood, taken at roughly week 49, from a patient treated with tofacitinib. The sequence came from a human donor with alopecia areata. This chain connects TRBV2 to TRBJ2-3; D uncertain. CDR3 sequence reads: CASSVTVTDTQYF. The DNA for the CDR3 is TGTGCCAGCAGTGTGACGGTCACAGATACGCAGTATTTT. The variable domain in full, completed from reference TRBV2 and TRBJ2-3, reads EPEVTQTPSHQVTQMGQEVILRCVPISNHLYFYWYRQILGQKVEFLVSFYNNEISEKSEIFDDQFSVERPDGSNFTLKIRSTKLEDSAMYFCASSVTVTDTQYFGPGTRLTVL.